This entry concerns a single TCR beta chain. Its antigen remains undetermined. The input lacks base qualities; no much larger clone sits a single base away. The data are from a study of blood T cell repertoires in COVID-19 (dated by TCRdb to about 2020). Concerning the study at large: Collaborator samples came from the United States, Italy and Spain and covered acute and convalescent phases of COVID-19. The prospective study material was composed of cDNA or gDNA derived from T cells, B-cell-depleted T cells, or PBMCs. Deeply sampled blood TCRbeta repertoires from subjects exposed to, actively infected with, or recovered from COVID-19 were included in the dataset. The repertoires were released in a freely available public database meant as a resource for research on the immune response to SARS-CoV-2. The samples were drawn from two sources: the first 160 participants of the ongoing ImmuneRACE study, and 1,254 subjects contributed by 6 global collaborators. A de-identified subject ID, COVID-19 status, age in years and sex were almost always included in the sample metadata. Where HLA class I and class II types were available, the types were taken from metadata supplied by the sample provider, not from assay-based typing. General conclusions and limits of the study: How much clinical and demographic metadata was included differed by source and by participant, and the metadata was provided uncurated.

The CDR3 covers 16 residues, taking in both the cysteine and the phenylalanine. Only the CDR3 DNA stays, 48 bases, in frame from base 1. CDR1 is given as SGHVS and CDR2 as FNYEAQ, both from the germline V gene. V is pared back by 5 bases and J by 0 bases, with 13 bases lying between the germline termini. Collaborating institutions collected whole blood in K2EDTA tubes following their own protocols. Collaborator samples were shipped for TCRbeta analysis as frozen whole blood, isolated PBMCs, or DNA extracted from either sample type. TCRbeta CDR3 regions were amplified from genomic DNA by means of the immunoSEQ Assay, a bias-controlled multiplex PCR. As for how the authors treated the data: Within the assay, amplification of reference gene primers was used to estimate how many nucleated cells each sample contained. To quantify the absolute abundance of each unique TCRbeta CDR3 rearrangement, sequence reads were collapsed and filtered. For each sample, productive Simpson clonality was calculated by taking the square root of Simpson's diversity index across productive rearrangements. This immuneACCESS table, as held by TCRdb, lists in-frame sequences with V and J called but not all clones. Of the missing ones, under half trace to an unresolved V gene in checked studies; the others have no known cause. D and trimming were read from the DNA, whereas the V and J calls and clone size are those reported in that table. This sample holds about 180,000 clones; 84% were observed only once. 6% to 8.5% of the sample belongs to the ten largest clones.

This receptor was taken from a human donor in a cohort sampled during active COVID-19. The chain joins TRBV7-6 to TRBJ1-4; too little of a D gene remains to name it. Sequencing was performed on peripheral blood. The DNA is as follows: TGTGCCAGCAGCGGAGGACCTAGAGCAACTAATGAAAAACTGTTTTTT. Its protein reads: CASSGGPRATNEKLFF.